These 25 T cell receptor beta chains were all obtained from the same sample, sequenced in a study of blood T cell repertoires in COVID-19. Measured with immunoSEQ multiplex PCR; TCRdb has only the in-frame clones, and not every one. The sample consists of around 92,000 clones, 83% of them appearing once. The sample comprised peripheral blood. The receptors here all came from a woman aged 80 or older with acute or convalescent COVID-19.

This sequence joins TRBV6-5 and TRBJ2-6; D gene uncertain. CDR1 is MNHEY and CDR2 is SVGAGI in the germline V gene. The CDR3 sequence is 15 residues long. V dropped 6 bases and J dropped 1 base, with 10 bases sitting between them. The CDR3 is CASSPAESGANVLTF. The CDR3, as DNA: TGTGCCAGCAGCCCCGCGGAGTCTGGGGCCAACGTCCTGACTTTC.

The chain employs TRBV7-2 and TRBJ2-5, with a tentative D call TRBD2 (5 bases). This CDR3 contains 13 residues. V was pared by 7 bases and J by 7 bases, with 16 bases between. Germline V gives CDR1 SGHTA, CDR2 FQGNSA. CDR3 in amino acids: CASIPPSGRTQYF. CDR3 in DNA: TGTGCCAGCATCCCCCCAAGCGGTCGGACCCAGTACTTC.

The gene calls are TRBV24-1 and TRBJ2-5; 9 bases are shared with TRBD1. This CDR3 spans 16 amino acids. Germline V gene lookup returns CDR1 KGHDR and CDR2 SFDVKD. V was clipped by 4 bases and J by 3 bases; unmatched bases: 8. The CDR3 DNA follows: TGTGCCACCAGTGACCAAGCCGGGACAGGGAAAGAGACCCAGTACTTC. It yields the protein CATSDQAGTGKETQYF.

The rearrangement links TRBV11-3 to TRBJ2-1, with D hard to call. CDR1 is SGHNT, CDR2 YENEEA, per germline. Trimming left V 3 bases short and J 6 bases short, with 9 bases between. The CDR3 totals 13 residues. CDR3 coding DNA: TGTGCCAGCAGCTTGACTCGGCTCAATGAGCAGTTCTTC. The encoded protein is CASSLTRLNEQFF.

This clone was detected ten times or more. At one end, the junction sequence differs from germline, possibly due to a read error. The V call is TRBV7-2, the J call TRBJ2-1, with 11 bases fitting TRBD2. From germline, CDR1 is SGHTA and CDR2 FQGNSA. The CDR3 length is 15 residues. CDR3 nucleotide sequence: TGTGCCAGCAGGTTAGCGGGAGGGCCAGGAAATGAGCAGTTCTTC. This sequence encodes CASRLAGGPGNEQFF.

This chain joins TRBV5-1 and TRBJ2-2; D not certain. The ends were cut back, 1 base at V and 0 bases at J, with 7 bases in the middle. Germline CDR1 is SGHRS and CDR2 is YFSETQ. There are 15 residues in the CDR3. CDR3 nucleotide sequence: TGCGCCAGCAGCTTGCCTGTTGCGAACACCGGGGAGCTGTTTTTT. This encodes CASSLPVANTGELFF.

CDR3 protein: CASSLGQSQPQHF. The CDR3 DNA reads as TGTGCCAGCAGCTTGGGGCAGAGTCAGCCCCAGCATTTT. The chain employs TRBV11-3 and TRBJ1-5, with D possibly being TRBD1 (5 bases). This CDR3 has 13 amino acids. Looked up from germline, CDR1 is SGHNT and CDR2 is YENEEA. The germline V and J ends were trimmed by 3 bases and 6 bases, with 9 bases remaining between them.

The chain uses TRBV7-2 and TRBJ2-7; 9 bases are shared with TRBD2. Trimming removed 5 bases from V and 0 bases from J; junction bases left unmatched: 5. Germline assignment: CDR1 SGHTA and CDR2 FQGNSA. The CDR3 length is 15 residues. CDR3 amino acids: CASSPAGGSSYEQYF. The CDR3 coding sequence is TGTGCCAGCAGCCCAGCGGGAGGCTCCTCCTACGAGCAGTACTTC.

This chain connects TRBV19 to TRBJ1-4; 10 nucleotides match TRBD1. CDR1 is LNHDA and CDR2 is SQIVND in the germline V gene (reference sequence). CDR3 length: 15 amino acids. After removal of 4 bases from V and 4 bases from J, the junction contained 3 bases not matched to a gene. CDR3 protein: CASSNGQGDNEKLFF. In DNA form, the CDR3 reads TGTGCCAGTAGTAACGGACAGGGGGATAATGAAAAACTGTTTTTT.

This chain connects TRBV5-4 to TRBJ2-3, with D possibly matching TRBD2 (5 bases). This CDR3 contains 15 residues. Trimming took 0 bases from V and 3 from J, leaving 11 bases between them. The germline V gene has CDR1 SGHNT and CDR2 YYREEE (reference sequence). CDR3 in amino acids: CASSLVPSLTDTQYF. DNA for the CDR3: TGTGCCAGCAGCTTGGTACCTAGCCTAACAGATACGCAGTATTTT.

This chain uses TRBV5-1 with TRBJ2-2, with TRBD1 identical over 9 bases. CDR3 length equals 15 residues. Germline assignment: CDR1 SGHRS and CDR2 YFSETQ. J gave up 6 bases and V 3 bases, and 6 bases lay outside the gene matches. The CDR3 DNA follows: TGCGCCAGCAGCTCGACTACAGGGGGCCCCGGGGAGCTGTTTTTT. This encodes CASSSTTGGPGELFF.

The J gene is TRBJ1-1, the V gene TRBV30; weak D call: TRBD1 (6 bases). V gave up 7 bases and J gave up 0 bases, with 12 bases separating them. CDR1 and CDR2 from the germline V gene are GTSNPN and SVGIG (reference sequence). The CDR3 is made up of 13 amino acids. CDR3 nucleotides: TGTGCCTACCTACAGGGACTGAACACTGAAGCTTTCTTT. It yields the protein CAYLQGLNTEAFF. The whole variable domain, remainder taken from reference TRBV30 and TRBJ1-1, is SQTIHQWPATLVQPVGSPLSLECTVEGTSNPNLYWYRQAAGRGLQLLFYSVGIGQISSEVPQNLSASRPQDRQFILSSKKLLLSDSGFYLCAYLQGLNTEAFFGQGTRLTVV.

The J gene is TRBJ2-6, the V gene TRBV4-3; 12 nucleotides agree with TRBD1. The CDR3 extends over 19 amino acids. Germline V gene lookup returns CDR1 LGHNA and CDR2 YSLEER. Unmatched junction bases numbered 9, after V lost 1 base and J lost 5 bases. The CDR3 loop is CASSQVPGQGASRANVLTF. The CDR3 coding sequence is TGCGCCAGCAGCCAAGTTCCGGGACAGGGGGCAAGTAGGGCCAACGTCCTGACTTTC.

This rearrangement joins TRBV5-1 to TRBJ2-2; TRBD2 might be the D (5 bases). This CDR3 has 14 amino acids. Germline values: CDR1 SGHRS, CDR2 YFSETQ. Trimming shortened V by 7 bases and J by 1 base, and 11 bases separated the two germline ends. Written as DNA, the CDR3 is TGCGCCAGCCGGCGGGCGGAGAACACCGGGGAGCTGTTTTTT. This gives the protein CASRRAENTGELFF.

This rearrangement joins TRBV5-1 to TRBJ2-3, with D possibly TRBD2 on 5 matching bases. This CDR3 spans 15 amino acids. Trimming took 0 bases from V and 6 from J, leaving 14 bases between them. CDR1 is SGHRS, CDR2 YFSETQ, per germline. The chain's CDR3 is CASSLANPGWDTQYF. CDR3 DNA sequence: TGCGCCAGCAGCTTGGCCAACCCGGGGTGGGATACGCAGTATTTT. The full variable domain, in which reference TRBV5-1 and TRBJ2-3 provide the parts outside the CDR3, is KAGVTQTPRYLIKTRGQQVTLSCSPISGHRSVSWYQQTPGQGLQFLFEYFSETQRNKGNFPGRFSGRQFSNSRSEMNVSTLELGDSALYLCASSLANPGWDTQYFGPGTRLTVL.

The chain carries TRBV19 and TRBJ2-2, with a possible D match to TRBD2 (5 bases). The ends were cut back, 7 bases at V and 3 bases at J, with 12 bases in the middle. This CDR3 region has 14 residues. The germline V gene encodes CDR1 LNHDA and CDR2 SQIVND (reference sequence). Written as DNA, the CDR3 is TGTGCCAGTAAGTTGGAGGCGGACACCGGGGAGCTGTTTTTT. Its protein product is CASKLEADTGELFF.

The V gene is TRBV11-2, the J gene TRBJ2-7; 7 nucleotides agree with TRBD1. Germline-derived CDR1 and CDR2 are SGHAT and FQNNGV. With V trimmed by 8 bases and J by 3 bases, 4 bases remained unmatched. There are 12 residues in the CDR3. The CDR3 reads CASGRQGYEQYF. DNA of the CDR3: TGTGCCAGCGGAAGACAGGGCTACGAGCAGTACTTC.

The V call is TRBV13, the J call TRBJ1-6; the match to TRBD1 covers 9 bases. CDR3 length equals 15 residues. J was trimmed by 10 bases and V by 3 bases; bases with no gene match: 7. Germline loops: CDR1 PRHDT, CDR2 FYEKMQ (reference sequence). The CDR3 DNA reads TGTGCCAGCAGCTTCCAGGACAGGGGTCAATCACCCCTCCACTTT. This sequence encodes CASSFQDRGQSPLHF.

The chain links TRBV7-9 to TRBJ2-7, with D perhaps matching TRBD2 (6 bases). The germline CDR1 and CDR2 sequences are SEHNR and FQNEAQ (reference sequence). Trimming cost V 3 bases and J 8 bases, with 17 bases left between them. The CDR3 loop spans 14 amino acids. CDR3 DNA: TGTGCCAGCAGCTTCCGGGGAGGACCTACCCAGCAGTACTTC. Protein product: CASSFRGGPTQQYF.

The V and J genes are TRBV5-8 and TRBJ1-5, with D perhaps matching TRBD1 (6 bases). CDR3 length: 13 amino acids. In germline, CDR1 is SGHTS, CDR2 YDEGEE. Trimming cost V 0 bases and J 11 bases, with 12 bases left between them. The CDR3 here is CASSLEGRGTQHF. CDR3 coding DNA: TGTGCCAGCAGCTTGGAAGGGAGGGGGACCCAGCATTTT.

This clone was counted only a few times. The rearrangement uses TRBV27 and TRBJ2-7; the match to TRBD2 covers 7 bases. This CDR3 region has 14 residues. Germline trimming cut 2 bases from V and 5 bases from J; bases unmatched to any gene: 6. CDR1 is MNHEY, CDR2 SMNVEV, per germline (reference sequence). The CDR3 loop is CASSLVGRFHEQYF. The CDR3 region has the DNA TGTGCCAGCAGTTTAGTCGGGAGGTTCCACGAGCAGTACTTC.

The V and J genes are TRBV5-1 and TRBJ2-7; D is ambiguous. V gave up 0 bases and J gave up 3 bases, with 7 bases separating them. The CDR3 is 13 residues long. Germline CDR1 reads SGHRS; CDR2 reads YFSETQ. The CDR3 DNA follows: TGCGCCAGCAGCTTGGATTCGGGCTACGAGCAGTACTTC. It translates to CASSLDSGYEQYF.

The CDR3 DNA reads TGTGCCAGCAGTTACGGTGAGGGACAGCCCCAGCATTTT. It translates to CASSYGEGQPQHF. The V call is TRBV6-6, the J call TRBJ1-5, with D unclear. The CDR3 sequence is 13 residues long. Germline-derived CDR1 and CDR2 are MNHNY and SVGAGI (reference sequence). V lost 2 bases to trimming and J lost 7 bases, with 9 bases between them.

CDR3 sequence reads: CASSSGQGVDGYTF. CDR3 bases: TGTGCCAGTAGTAGTGGACAGGGAGTTGATGGCTACACCTTC. This sequence joins TRBV19 and TRBJ1-2, with TRBD1 matching over 8 bases. This CDR3 has 14 residues. J was trimmed by 6 bases and V by 4 bases; bases with no gene match: 7. Germline V gives CDR1 LNHDA, CDR2 SQIVND (reference sequence).

This chain connects TRBV27 to TRBJ1-4, with D possibly TRBD1 on 5 matching bases. Trimming took off 5 bases at V and 5 bases at J, with 18 bases between the two ends. This CDR3 region has 16 residues. Germline-derived CDR1 and CDR2 are MNHEY and SMNVEV (reference sequence). The CDR3 reads CASSLYRRGRNEKLFF. CDR3 bases: TGTGCCAGCAGTCTATACAGACGGGGGAGGAATGAAAAACTGTTTTTT.